A selection of T cell receptor beta chains follows, all from one sample in a study of CD4 T cells in relation to SARS-CoV-2 and coronaviruses. No antigen has been identified for these receptors. TCRdb keeps only in-frame clones here, not all; method: immunoSEQ multiplex PCR. The sample includes 20,000 or so clones, approximately 82% of them seen just once. Source material: CD4+ T cells from PBMCs, cultured in vitro. Every receptor here comes from a human donor in good health. The CDR3 runs from the conserved cysteine through the conserved F or W. D genes are given only for firm matches. Some rows have no size entry. The others give once, few or many, or a class for an expanded clone.

TRBV12-5,-,TRBD2,TRBJ2-2,TGTGCTAGTGGGAAGGCGGGGGGTCACACCGGGGAGCTGTTTTTT,CASGKAGGHTGELFF
TRBV6-5,-,-,TRBJ2-5,TGTGCCAGCGGGAGTTTAGGGCCCACAAGGGAGACCCAGTACTTC,CASGSLGPTRETQYF
TRBV7-2,-,-,TRBJ2-6,TGTGCCAGCAGCTTAAGGGGTAGTTCCTCTGGGGCCAACGTCCTGACTTTC,CASSLRGSSSGANVLTF
TRBV27,-,TRBD2,TRBJ2-7,TGTGCCAGCAGTCAAAGAGCGGGGGGCTACGAGCAGTACTTC,CASSQRAGGYEQYF
TRBV9,-,-,TRBJ2-5,TGTGCCAGCAGCGTCCTAACAGGGCTGGGAGAGACCCAGTACTTC,CASSVLTGLGETQYF
TRBV3-1/TRBV3-2,-,-,TRBJ2-7,TGTGCCAGCAGCCAAGGACGGAACTCCTACGAGCAGTACTTC,CASSQGRNSYEQYF
TRBV3-1/TRBV3-2,-,-,TRBJ1-1,TGTGCCAGCAGCCAAGAATCTTGGGGTGAAGCTTTCTTT,CASSQESWGEAFF
TRBV5-6,-,TRBD1,TRBJ1-2,TGTGCCAGCAGCTGGGGACAGGGAAGGGGCGGCTACACCTTC,CASSWGQGRGGYTF
TRBV29-1,-,-,TRBJ2-2,TGCAGCACAGGACTGAACACCGGGGAGCTGTTTTTT,CSTGLNTGELFF
TRBV19,-,-,TRBJ2-3,TGTGCCAGTAGGTCAGGGAAAGGTAGGACAGATACGCAGTATTTT,CASRSGKGRTDTQYF
TRBV13,-,-,TRBJ1-1,TGTGCCAGCAGACGAGACGTCTTGCTTGGAGCTTTCTTT,CASRRDVLLGAFF
TRBV6-6,few,TRBD2,TRBJ2-1,TGTGCCAGCAGTTACTCCTCTAGCGGGTTGGAGCAGTTCTTC,CASSYSSSGLEQFF
TRBV4-1,-,-,TRBJ2-1,TGCGCCAGCAGCCAACCGGGCCTCCAACGGCGTACGCCCTACAATGAGCAGTTCTTC,CASSQPGLQRRTPYNEQFF
TRBV2,once,TRBD2,TRBJ2-5,TGTGCCAGTTTGGCGGGGGGGAAGGAGACCCAGTACTTC,CASLAGGKETQYF
TRBV4-1,-,-,TRBJ1-2,TGCGCCAGCAGCCAAGATCAGGTAACCTCAAGCTATGGCTACACCTTC,CASSQDQVTSSYGYTF
TRBV5-8,-,-,TRBJ2-7,TGTGCCAGCAGACACTTCCAGTCGGGTAGGGACTTC,CASRHFQSGRDF
TRBV15,-,-,TRBJ2-7,TGTGCCACCAGCAGAATAGGACAGTCAAACTCCTACGAGCAGTACTTC,CATSRIGQSNSYEQYF
TRBV5-4,-,TRBD2,TRBJ2-3,TGTGCCAGCAGCTTGTTCGGAGCGGGGGTCGATACGCAGTATTTT,CASSLFGAGVDTQYF
TRBV5-1,few,-,TRBJ2-3,TGCGCCAGCAGCTTGGGGGGGATTGTCACAGATACGCAGTATTTT,CASSLGGIVTDTQYF
TRBV30,-,-,TRBJ1-5,TGTGCCTGGAGTGTGGGTTACAATCAGCCCCAGCATTTT,CAWSVGYNQPQHF
TRBV2,once,-,TRBJ2-1,TGTGCCAGCAATACAGCCGGGACCCTAGGCCATGTAGAGCAGTTCTTC,CASNTAGTLGHVEQFF
TRBV10-2,-,-,TRBJ2-2,TGCGCCAGCAGTGCGACTAGTTCGGGCACCGGGGAGCTGTTTTTT,CASSATSSGTGELFF